These T cell receptor beta chains were read from a single sample in a study of CD8+ T cells in alopecia areata. The protocol was immunoSEQ multiplex PCR, while the TCRdb copy is restricted to in-frame clones and leaves out a portion. The table lists about 150,000 clones, roughly 50% of them singletons. The sequenced sample consisted of CD4+ T cells sorted from blood. Every receptor here comes from a human donor in good health. CDR3s include the opening cysteine and the closing phenylalanine or tryptophan. D genes are given only for firm matches. Part of the rows lack a size; the others show once, few, many or a class for expanded clones.

>TRBV11-2|TRBJ2-3|NA|NA
CASSLVLDSTDTQYF
TGTGCCAGCAGCTTAGTGTTGGATAGCACAGATACGCAGTATTTT
>TRBV11-2|TRBJ1-2|NA|NA
CASSSLGKALYGYTF
TGTGCCAGCAGCTCTCTGGGAAAAGCCCTCTATGGCTACACCTTC
>TRBV7-8|TRBJ2-7|NA|NA
CASSLFDSSYEQYF
TGTGCCAGCAGCTTATTTGACAGCTCCTACGAGCAGTACTTC
>TRBV28|TRBJ2-7|few|TRBD2
CASSPGGSSYEQYF
TGTGCCAGCAGTCCCGGGGGGAGCTCCTACGAGCAGTACTTC
>TRBV28|TRBJ2-2|NA|NA
CASSKTGTNTGELFF
TGTGCCAGCAGTAAGACCGGGACTAACACCGGGGAGCTGTTTTTT
>TRBV29-1|TRBJ1-4|NA|NA
CSVVLTGELVEKLFF
TGCAGCGTTGTGTTAACAGGTGAGTTAGTTGAAAAACTGTTTTTT
>TRBV2|TRBJ1-2|once|TRBD1
CASSGDRANYGYTF
TGTGCCAGCAGTGGGGACAGGGCTAACTATGGCTACACCTTC
>TRBV5-1|TRBJ1-1|NA|NA
CASSKDSMNTEAFF
TGCGCCAGCAGCAAGGACAGCATGAACACTGAAGCTTTCTTT
>TRBV7-3|TRBJ1-1|NA|NA
CASSVGHNTEAFF
TGTGCCAGCAGCGTGGGACATAACACTGAAGCTTTCTTT
>TRBV29-1|TRBJ2-3|NA|NA
CSVATDTQYF
TGCAGCGTTGCCACAGATACGCAGTATTTT
>TRBV2|TRBJ2-7|NA|NA
CASSAASEQYF
TGTGCCAGCAGTGCCGCCAGCGAGCAGTACTTC
>TRBV29-1|TRBJ2-7|NA|NA
CSAGPGGGEQYF
TGCAGCGCTGGCCCGGGGGGCGGCGAGCAGTACTTC
>TRBV7-9|TRBJ2-1|NA|NA
CASSLAWDSGEQFF
TGTGCCAGCAGCTTAGCTTGGGATAGCGGTGAGCAGTTCTTC
>TRBV19|TRBJ1-5|NA|NA
CASRARSNQPQHF
TGTGCCAGTAGGGCCCGAAGCAATCAGCCCCAGCATTTT
>TRBV30|TRBJ1-2|NA|NA
CAWSVMGDHDGYTF
TGTGCCTGGAGTGTAATGGGGGATCACGATGGCTACACCTTC
>TRBV11-2|TRBJ2-1|NA|TRBD2
CASSFFRTSGRSYNEQFF
TGTGCCAGCAGCTTCTTCCGGACTAGCGGACGCTCCTACAATGAGCAGTTCTTC
>TRBV6-1|TRBJ1-2|NA|NA
CASSRTVNYGYTF
TGTGCCAGCAGTAGGACTGTTAACTATGGCTACACCTTC
>TRBV25-1|TRBJ2-5|NA|NA
CASSLQGGETQYF
TGTGCCAGCAGCTTACAGGGAGGGGAGACCCAGTACTTC
>TRBV29-1|TRBJ1-1|NA|NA
CSVGRATEAFF
TGCAGCGTTGGCCGAGCCACTGAAGCTTTCTTT
>TRBV28|TRBJ2-2|few|NA
CASKRAYNTGELFF
TGTGCCAGCAAACGGGCCTATAACACCGGGGAGCTGTTTTTT
>TRBV30|TRBJ2-5|NA|NA
CAWSPTEETQYF
TGTGCCTGGAGTCCGACAGAAGAGACCCAGTACTTC
>TRBV11-2|TRBJ1-2|NA|NA
CASSLVRGPGGYTF
TGTGCCAGCAGCTTAGTCAGGGGACCGGGAGGCTACACCTTC